The 21 T cell receptor beta chains below come from one sample, sequenced in a study of blood T cell repertoires in COVID-19. Profiled with immunoSEQ multiplex PCR; TCRdb holds only in-frame clones, not every one. Found here are 85,000 to 110,000 clones, roughly 87% of them singletons; the top ten hold approximately 6.2%. Sequenced: peripheral blood. Receptors were obtained from a human donor in a cohort sampled during active COVID-19.

This clone was detected a few times. The rearrangement links TRBV27 to TRBJ1-1; 8 bases line up with TRBD1. V was pared by 6 bases and J by 1 base, with 13 bases of the junction left unmatched. CDR1 and CDR2 (germline): MNHEY, SMNVEV (reference sequence). There are 17 residues in the CDR3. The CDR3 is CASRPHRGVGWNTEAFF. In DNA form, the CDR3 reads TGTGCCAGCAGACCACACAGGGGGGTTGGTTGGAACACTGAAGCTTTCTTT.

The V and J genes are TRBV6-5 and TRBJ2-7; D is perhaps TRBD1 (6 bases). With 4 bases removed from V and 2 bases from J, the gap between germline ends came to 12 bases. The germline gives CDR1 MNHEY, CDR2 SVGAGI. The CDR3 contains 14 residues. The CDR3 region has the DNA TGTGCCAGCAGTTTAGGGCAGGGGACCTACGAGCAGTACTTC. It translates to CASSLGQGTYEQYF.

The rearrangement links TRBV28 to TRBJ1-1; 8 nucleotides agree with TRBD1. There are 14 residues in the CDR3. The germline gives CDR1 MDHEN, CDR2 SYDVKM. With 6 bases clipped from V and 0 bases from J, the junction kept 3 bases outside the gene matches. The CDR3 region is CASSPGGMNTEAFF. The CDR3 DNA reads as TGTGCCAGCAGCCCAGGGGGCATGAACACTGAAGCTTTCTTT. Together with reference TRBV28 and TRBJ1-1, the CDR3 gives the full variable domain: DVKVTQSSRYLVKRTGEKVFLECVQDMDHENMFWYRQDPGLGLRLIYFSYDVKMKEKGDIPEGYSVSREKKERFSLILESASTNQTSMYLCASSPGGMNTEAFFGQGTRLTVV.

In regard to this clone: Other DNA variants within this sample encode the same CDR3. The rearrangement links TRBV19 to TRBJ2-7; TRBD2 is a possible D gene (6 bases). Germline loops: CDR1 LNHDA, CDR2 SQIVND (reference sequence). The ends were cut back, 5 bases at V and 0 bases at J, with 8 bases in the middle. This CDR3 is 13 amino acids long. CDR3 region: CASSPGLSYEQYF. CDR3 DNA sequence: TGTGCCAGTAGTCCGGGACTCTCCTACGAGCAGTACTTC.

CDR3 amino acids: CASSQDGLAGLTDTQYF. CDR3 sequence (DNA): TGCGCCAGCAGCCAAGATGGGCTAGCGGGGCTCACAGATACGCAGTATTTT. The chain carries TRBV4-1 and TRBJ2-3, with 9 bases aligning to TRBD2. Germline CDR1 and CDR2: MGHRA and YSYEKL. This CDR3 has 17 amino acids. V was pared by 0 bases and J by 2 bases, with 6 bases of the junction left unmatched.

The chain recombines TRBV11-2 with TRBJ2-1, with TRBD1 matching 8 bases. Germline V gene data show CDR1 as SGHAT and CDR2 as FQNNGV. The J segment lost 14 bases and the V segment lost 0 bases, leaving 9 bases of the junction unmatched. The CDR3 has 14 residues. The CDR3 is CASSLEPPPDREFF. In DNA form, the CDR3 reads TGTGCCAGCAGCTTAGAGCCCCCCCCGGACAGGGAGTTCTTC.

This clone was picked up one time. The V call is TRBV4-1, the J call TRBJ2-1; 10 nucleotides match TRBD2. CDR1 and CDR2 from the germline V gene are MGHRA and YSYEKL. There are 17 residues in the CDR3. The ends lost 0 bases at V and 5 bases at J; junction bases unmatched: 7. This CDR3 reads CASSQDRLAGSNNEQFF. CDR3 bases: TGCGCCAGCAGCCAAGACCGACTAGCGGGTTCTAACAATGAGCAGTTCTTC.

The sample holds a few counts of this clone. The chain carries TRBV7-6 and TRBJ2-3; 7 bases map to TRBD2. The ends lost 5 bases at V and 8 bases at J; junction bases unmatched: 19. This CDR3 is 17 amino acids long. Looked up from germline, CDR1 is SGHVS and CDR2 is FNYEAQ. CDR3 DNA: TGTGCCAGCAGCCCCCGGACCGGATTGCGGGAGTACGCTACGCAGTATTTT. The encoded protein is CASSPRTGLREYATQYF.

This clone was detected only once. The genes are TRBV24-1 and TRBJ1-1; maybe TRBD1 (6 bases). Between the trimmed V and J ends, which lost 7 bases and 7 bases, there was a span of 27 bases. CDR3 length: 17 residues. Germline CDR1 is KGHDR and CDR2 is SFDVKD. The CDR3 loop is CATREVNRYREEDEAFF. For the CDR3, the DNA is TGTGCCACCAGAGAAGTGAATCGGTACAGGGAAGAGGATGAAGCTTTCTTT.

This chain joins TRBV7-9 and TRBJ2-7; 7 bases agree with TRBD1. Trimming at V came to 1 base and at J to 7 bases, leaving 7 bases not matched to a gene. Germline-derived CDR1 and CDR2 are SEHNR and FQNEAQ (reference sequence). The CDR3 spans 14 residues. CDR3 DNA: TGTGCCAGCAGCTTAGTCGAACAGGGGAAGGAGCAGTACTTC. Its protein is CASSLVEQGKEQYF.

A single count supports this clone. This chain uses TRBV11-1 with TRBJ2-5; 8 bases line up with TRBD2. Germline CDR1 SGHAT, CDR2 FQDESV (reference sequence). The V and J ends lost 3 bases and 1 base, in that order; junction bases with no gene match: 7. CDR3 length: 16 amino acids. The CDR3 spells CASSLSGGLTQETQYF. In DNA form, the CDR3 reads TGTGCCAGCAGCTTGAGCGGGGGACTTACCCAAGAGACCCAGTACTTC.

The count of this clone is one. The chain has TRBV29-1 and TRBJ1-3; D is unclear. The CDR3 totals 11 residues. V was pared by 3 bases and J by 8 bases, with 8 bases between. Germline lookup yields CDR1 SQVTM and CDR2 ANQGSEA. This CDR3 reads CSVEFRDTIYF. CDR3 coding DNA: TGCAGCGTTGAGTTCCGGGACACCATATATTTT.

V gene TRBV3-1 (or the pseudogene TRBV3-2) combines with J gene TRBJ2-7; D possibly corresponds to TRBD2 (5 bases). The CDR3 runs 13 residues. Per the germline V gene, CDR1 is LGHDT and CDR2 is YNNKEL (reference sequence). V lost 2 bases, J lost 3 bases, and 8 bases lay in between. The CDR3 region has the DNA TGTGCCAGCAGCCAAACGAGGGACTACGAGCAGTACTTC. Protein product: CASSQTRDYEQYF.

V and J are TRBV5-4 and TRBJ2-3; D gene uncertain. Trimming cost V 0 bases and J 6 bases, with 8 bases left between them. CDR1 SGHNT and CDR2 YYREEE come from the germline V gene (reference sequence). There are 13 residues in the CDR3. The CDR3 loop is CASSLAGMDTQYF. The CDR3 DNA reads as TGTGCCAGCAGCTTGGCGGGTATGGATACGCAGTATTTT.

The CDR3 nucleotides are TGTGCCAGCACTCCTATGGATGGGGCTGCAACTAATGAAAAACTGTTTTTT. This codes for CASTPMDGAATNEKLFF. This rearrangement joins TRBV28 to TRBJ1-4; possibly TRBD1 for D (5 bases). Germline CDR1 MDHEN, CDR2 SYDVKM. The CDR3 is made up of 17 amino acids. The V gene lost 7 bases and the J gene lost 0 bases, with 18 bases spanning the gap.

The V and J genes are TRBV28 and TRBJ2-1; 7 nucleotides agree with TRBD1. The CDR3 has 15 amino acids. Germline V gene lookup returns CDR1 MDHEN and CDR2 SYDVKM. The V segment lost 5 bases and the J segment 7 bases; nucleotides outside the gene matches: 11. In DNA form, the CDR3 reads TGTGCCAGCAGTCTCGACAGGGACGATAGAAATGAGCAGTTCTTC. Translation: CASSLDRDDRNEQFF.

This clone appeared a few times. This chain connects TRBV19 to TRBJ2-6, with D maybe TRBD1 (6 bases). This CDR3 contains 17 residues. V shed 5 bases and J shed 0 bases, with 14 bases lying between them. Per germline, CDR1 LNHDA and CDR2 SQIVND (reference sequence). For the CDR3, the DNA is TGTGCCAGTAGTCAACAGGGATTCAGCTCTGGGGCCAACGTCCTGACTTTC. Translated: CASSQQGFSSGANVLTF. The whole variable domain, filled in from reference TRBV19 and TRBJ2-6, reads DGGITQSPKYLFRKEGQNVTLSCEQNLNHDAMYWYRQDPGQGLRLIYYSQIVNDFQKGDIAEGYSVSREKKESFPLTVTSAQKNPTAFYLCASSQQGFSSGANVLTFGAGSRLTVL.

J is TRBJ1-5 and V is TRBV28; D gene ambiguous. The CDR3 covers 11 residues. The V and J ends lost 7 bases and 1 base respectively, with 2 bases between them. Per germline, CDR1 MDHEN and CDR2 SYDVKM. CDR3 protein: CASTSNQPQHF. The CDR3 DNA reads as TGTGCCAGCACGAGCAATCAGCCCCAGCATTTT. Full variable domain (outside the CDR3, taken from reference TRBV28 and TRBJ1-5): DVKVTQSSRYLVKRTGEKVFLECVQDMDHENMFWYRQDPGLGLRLIYFSYDVKMKEKGDIPEGYSVSREKKERFSLILESASTNQTSMYLCASTSNQPQHFGDGTRLSIL.

This clone was seen more than once but under ten times. The CDR3 here is CASSPGQGEVYGYTF. For the CDR3, the DNA is TGTGCCAGCTCACCGGGACAGGGGGAGGTCTATGGCTACACCTTC. This chain joins TRBV18 and TRBJ1-2, with 11 bases aligning to TRBD1. After removal of 3 bases from V and 4 bases from J, the junction contained 4 bases not matched to a gene. The CDR3 is 15 amino acids. Per germline, CDR1 KGHSH and CDR2 LQKENI.

The CDR3 DNA is TGTGCCAGCAGCCGACTGACAGGGAATGAGCAGTTCTTC. Protein: CASSRLTGNEQFF. This rearrangement joins TRBV7-3 to TRBJ2-1, with 7 bases matching TRBD1. The V segment lost 5 bases and the J segment 7 bases; nucleotides outside the gene matches: 5. The CDR3 loop spans 13 amino acids. Germline V CDR1 and CDR2: SGHTA, FQGTGA.

The gene calls are TRBV3-1 (or the pseudogene TRBV3-2) and TRBJ2-1; 8 bases map to TRBD2. The CDR3 totals 14 residues. Germline V lookup: CDR1 LGHDT, CDR2 YNNKEL (reference sequence). The junction had 3 bases not matched to a gene; V was cut back by 3 bases and J by 5 bases. CDR3 nucleotides: TGTGCCAGCAGCCAGAACGGGGGGGACAATGAGCAGTTCTTC. Translation: CASSQNGGDNEQFF.